This TCR beta chain emerged from a study of post-analysis software for immune sequencing data (dated by TCRdb to about 2015). The study in broad terms: The recorded disease courses included relapsing-remitting, secondary progressive and progressive-relapsing multiple sclerosis, and some patients had no subtype annotation. The patient repertoires were compared against fewer than twelve previously published healthy control repertoires obtained from donors aged 6 to 25 years. A subset of samples was prepared in parallel using single-end sample barcoding, then pooled and co-amplified after Illumina adapter ligation.

The receptor library was made with PCR. The instrument was an Illumina HiSeq 2500. To reduce PCR and sequencing biases, unique molecular identifiers were built into the TCR beta cDNA libraries. Every 1 to 10 million input T cells yielded roughly 500,000 cDNA molecules, meaning each molecule approximated one T cell. The same protocol used for the earlier healthy control dataset was applied to prepare and sequence the patient libraries. Samples belonging to the same batch were prepared together, multiplexed and sequenced on a shared HiSeq lane. From the authors' description of their analysis: MIGEC was used to process the raw barcoded reads, and molecular identifier groups with only a single read were discarded before consensus assembly and CDR3 extraction. Clonotype tables were post-analysed with VDJtools, and diversity was normalized by down-sampling all datasets to the smallest sample size. Repertoire overlap clustering matched CDR3 amino acid but not nucleotide sequences to correct batch-related cross-sample contamination. TCRdb applied fastp at Q25 and MiXCR to the public reads, then kept only in-frame beta chains. Duplicate CDR3 protein sequences are folded into a single record with the most common DNA and genes. The authors' filters were not applied to this entry. The table for this sample lists about half a million distinct CDR3 sequences; 34% of them were counted only once. The top ten constitute around 6% of the sample.

Concerning this clonotype: Its antigen remains unidentified. At one end, the junction sequence differs from germline, possibly due to a read error.

Broad study findings and their caveats: The multiple sclerosis patient group was slightly younger than the control group. Patients showed significantly higher frequencies than controls for about 5 TRBV segments, among them TRBV5-6, TRBV5-1 and TRBV20-1. Multiple sclerosis patients had significantly lower normalized Chao1 diversity than controls, a result that suggests substantial peripheral T-cell clonal expansion. When samples were clustered directly using the F measure, samples prepared in the same batch co-clustered strongly, which prompted a batch-effect correction.

To demonstrate the VDJtools post-analysis software, the study profiled TCR beta repertoires from the peripheral blood of about a dozen young patients with multiple sclerosis. The multiple sclerosis patients were children and adolescents between roughly 6 and 15 years of age. The CDR3 contains 16 residues, cysteine and phenylalanine counted. Of the read, only the CDR3 DNA is kept; its 48 bases are in frame from base 1. CDR1 is given as SGHVS and CDR2 as FNYEAQ, both from the germline V gene. The clonotype comes from a girl aged 2 to 17 with multiple sclerosis. Specimen: blood. Rearrangement joined TRBV7-6 to TRBJ2-1; TRBD2 lines up with 9 middle nucleotides. The DNA is as follows: TGTGTCAGCAGCTTAGTTACTAGCGGGCATTACAATGAGCAGTTCTTC. Its translation reads: CVSSLVTSGHYNEQFF.